Described below is a single T cell receptor (beta chain) sequence and its context. This sample was included in a study of PD-L1 blockade in urothelial cancer. Overall study context: From 2014, patients received atezolizumab, given as 1,200 mg intravenously every 3 weeks. From 0 to 3 prior chemotherapy regimens had been given to the patients.

Using immunoSEQ multiplex PCR, the repertoire was profiled, and TCRdb retains in-frame clones only, with some absent. The table shows 45,000 to 70,000 clones, with 85% to 90% occurring only once. Trimming removed 2 bases at V and 0 bases at J, with 11 bases between. Germline V CDR1 and CDR2: MRHNA, SNTAGT. This CDR3 is 16 amino acids long. Time point meaning: pretreatment peripheral blood. The specimen was PBMCs, collected around atezolizumab (anti-PD-L1) treatment. This sequence was found in a man aged 65 to 85 with urothelial cancer. This chain connects TRBV6-4 to TRBJ2-1; D gene ambiguous. As DNA, the CDR3 is TGTGCCAGCAGTGACGCTGGTACGAGCTCCTACAATGAGCAGTTCTTC. As protein: CASSDAGTSSYNEQFF.